One and the same sample provided the 32 T cell receptor beta chains below, sequenced in a study of post-analysis software for immune sequencing data. Unique molecular identifiers tagged the TCR beta cDNA libraries. TCRdb re-called the PCR reads through MiXCR, storing one row per CDR3 protein. The sample yields about 160,000 distinct CDR3 sequences, around 36% seen once. Sequences were derived from blood, sampled after autologous hematopoietic stem cell transplantation. The receptors shown here come from a girl aged 10-17 years with multiple sclerosis.

This clonotype has only a few counts. V and J are TRBV12-3 or TRBV12-4 and TRBJ1-5, with 7 bases matching TRBD1. Trimming cost V 6 bases and J 2 bases; bases outside gene matches: 10. This CDR3 comprises 16 residues. The CDR3 spells CASRQTGVSGNQPQHF. CDR3 nucleotides: TGTGCCAGCAGACAAACAGGGGTTTCGGGCAATCAGCCCCAGCATTTT.

The CDR3 sequence is CASSQRTSGALRNEQFF. The CDR3 coding sequence is TGTGCCAGCAGCCAAAGGACTAGCGGAGCCTTGAGGAATGAGCAGTTCTTC. The rearrangement links TRBV12-3 or TRBV12-4 to TRBJ2-1, with 10 nucleotides matching TRBD2. Trimming took 6 bases from V and 7 from J; bases not matched to a gene: 15. The CDR3 is made up of 17 amino acids.

The rearrangement links TRBV7-2 to TRBJ2-5; 12 bases align to TRBD2. CDR3 size: 14 residues. The trim removed 5 bases at V and 3 bases at J, leaving 1 base unmatched. CDR1 is SGHTA and CDR2 is FQGNSA in the germline V gene. CDR3 sequence reads: CASSRTSGKETQYF. The CDR3 bases are TGTGCCAGCAGCCGGACTAGCGGGAAAGAGACCCAGTACTTC.

This clonotype occurred once. This chain connects TRBV7-9 to TRBJ2-1; no firm D call. Trimming cost V 3 bases and J 5 bases, with 8 bases left between them. CDR3 length: 13 residues. The germline V gene encodes CDR1 SEHNR and CDR2 FQNEAQ (reference sequence). DNA for the CDR3: TGTGCCAGCAGCTTTAAGGTGAACAATGAGCAGTTCTTC. The encoded protein is CASSFKVNNEQFF.

This chain uses TRBV20-1 with TRBJ2-7, with D possibly TRBD1 on 6 matching bases. Germline assignment: CDR1 DFQATT and CDR2 SNEGSKA (reference sequence). V was pared by 6 bases and J by 3 bases, with 15 bases between. This CDR3 is built from 13 residues. The chain's CDR3 is CSAKGEQDYEQYF. The CDR3 DNA is TGCAGTGCAAAGGGGGAGCAGGACTACGAGCAGTACTTC.

The chain links TRBV5-5 to TRBJ2-5, with 7 bases aligning to TRBD2. Germline V CDR1 and CDR2: SGHKS, YYEKEE (reference sequence). After removal of 2 bases from V and 4 bases from J, the junction contained 8 bases not matched to a gene. The CDR3 is made up of 15 amino acids. In DNA form, the CDR3 reads TGTGCCAGCAGCTTTCGGGTAGCGGGCCGAGAGACCCAGTACTTC. It yields the protein CASSFRVAGRETQYF. Filled out from reference TRBV5-5 and TRBJ2-5, the complete variable domain reads DAGVTQSPTHLIKTRGQQVTLRCSPISGHKSVSWYQQVLGQGPQFIFQYYEKEERGRGNFPDRFSARQFPNYSSELNVNALLLGDSALYLCASSFRVAGRETQYFGPGTRLLVL.

J is TRBJ2-5 and V is TRBV19, with TRBD2 identical over 8 bases. The ends lost 5 bases at V and 10 bases at J; junction bases unmatched: 12. Germline CDR1 is LNHDA and CDR2 is SQIVND (reference sequence). This CDR3 comprises 14 residues. The CDR3 coding sequence is TGTGCCAGTAGTCCCGGGGGGGCGGTGTACTTCCAGTACTTC. Translating it yields CASSPGGAVYFQYF. Looking up the rest from reference TRBV19 and TRBJ2-5 gives the full variable domain: DGGITQSPKYLFRKEGQNVTLSCEQNLNHDAMYWYRQDPGQGLRLIYYSQIVNDFQKGDIAEGYSVSREKKESFPLTVTSAQKNPTAFYLCASSPGGAVYFQYFGPGTRLLVL.

This clonotype was seen a handful of times. V gene TRBV7-8 combines with J gene TRBJ2-7; 7 bases map to TRBD2. CDR3 size: 17 residues. The trim removed 3 bases at V and 6 bases at J, leaving 17 bases unmatched. Per germline, CDR1 SGHVS and CDR2 FQNEAQ. CDR3 residues: CASSFWGEGLISSEQYF. The CDR3 nucleotides are TGTGCCAGCAGCTTTTGGGGGGAGGGCCTAATTTCGTCCGAGCAGTACTTC.

Only a few counts were recorded for this clonotype. V usage is TRBV5-8 and J usage is TRBJ1-2; TRBD1 matches 8 bases. The CDR3 totals 15 residues. Germline V gene lookup returns CDR1 SGHTS and CDR2 YDEGEE. The trim removed 0 bases at V and 3 bases at J, leaving 4 bases unmatched. CDR3 in DNA: TGTGCCAGCAGCTTGGACAGGGGGTTCTACTATGGCTACACCTTC. Protein product: CASSLDRGFYYGYTF.

This sequence joins TRBV4-2 and TRBJ1-5; maybe TRBD1 (6 bases). Germline CDR1 and CDR2: LGHNA and YNFKEQ. This CDR3 has 15 residues. With 0 bases removed from V and 6 bases from J, the gap between germline ends came to 12 bases. The CDR3 nucleotides are TGTGCCAGCAGCCAAGACAGGGGAGATTTTCAGCCCCAGCATTTT. It codes for CASSQDRGDFQPQHF.

CDR3 loop: CASRPRGAGYGYTF. The CDR3 region has the DNA TGTGCCAGCAGACCGAGGGGAGCTGGCTATGGCTACACCTTC. The chain combines TRBV12-3 or TRBV12-4 with TRBJ1-2; a weak D match, TRBD1 (5 bases). The CDR3 contains 14 residues. Trimming took 6 bases from V and 4 from J, leaving 15 bases between them.

On this clonotype itself: A junction boundary mismatches the germline segment, possibly from a read error. This chain uses TRBV5-1 with TRBJ2-1; tentative D call: TRBD2 (6 bases). This CDR3 spans 14 amino acids. The germline V gene encodes CDR1 SGHRS and CDR2 YFSETQ. The CDR3 DNA follows: TGCGCCAGCAGCTTTACCCCAGGAGGGCAGGAGCAGGTCTTC. Its protein is CASSFTPGGQEQVF.

V and J are TRBV27 and TRBJ2-3, with D maybe TRBD1 (5 bases). This CDR3 spans 14 amino acids. Per the germline V gene, CDR1 is MNHEY and CDR2 is SMNVEV (reference sequence). The V gene lost 4 bases and the J gene lost 6 bases, with 14 bases spanning the gap. The CDR3 protein is CASSSRDLGDTQYF. CDR3 sequence (DNA): TGTGCCAGCAGTTCCAGGGATCTGGGGGATACGCAGTATTTT.

V and J are TRBV7-8 and TRBJ1-2; D is undetermined. There are 15 residues in the CDR3. Trimming stripped 1 base from V and 4 bases from J, with 13 bases between. Germline-derived CDR1 and CDR2 are SGHVS and FQNEAQ. In DNA form, the CDR3 reads TGTGCCAGCAGCTTAGTGTCGTACGGGATCTATGGCTACACCTTC. Its protein is CASSLVSYGIYGYTF.

Details on this clonotype: At one of its ends the junction is not consistent with the germline gene, which may arise from a read error. The chain uses TRBV12-3 or TRBV12-4 and TRBJ2-3, with D possibly being TRBD1 or TRBD2 (7 bases each). The CDR3 runs 15 residues. The CDR3: CASSLAGGGTDAQYF. DNA for the CDR3: TGTGCCAGCAGTTTAGCGGGAGGGGGCACAGATGCGCAGTATTTT.

This clonotype occurred once. The chain couples TRBV3-1 to TRBJ2-7, with D unresolved. Germline values: CDR1 LGHDT, CDR2 YNNKEL (reference sequence). The V and J ends lost 5 bases and 0 bases respectively, with 8 bases between them. The CDR3 is 13 amino acids. CDR3 nucleotide sequence: TGTGCCAGCAGCTCATACCTCTCCTACGAGCAGTACTTC. Protein sequence: CASSSYLSYEQYF.

The chain joins TRBV3-1 to TRBJ2-7; 8 nucleotides align to TRBD2. Germline V CDR1 and CDR2: LGHDT, YNNKEL (reference sequence). The CDR3 runs to 16 residues. V shed 1 base and J 6 bases; nucleotides not matched to a gene: 11. The CDR3 nucleotides read TGTGCCAGCAGCCAAGGAGGGACGGGGCTAGCGGGCGAGCAGTACTTC. This codes for CASSQGGTGLAGEQYF.

This chain links TRBV14 with TRBJ1-2; the D is unclear. V lost 4 bases and J 0 bases, leaving 18 bases between the germline ends. CDR1 and CDR2 (germline): SGHDN, FVKESK. This CDR3 has 17 residues. The CDR3 coding sequence is TGTGCCAGCAGCCCCAAAGTTCAGTACCGCTCTAACTATGGCTACACCTTC. Translated: CASSPKVQYRSNYGYTF.

V usage is TRBV5-1 and J usage is TRBJ1-4; D perhaps matches TRBD1 (5 bases). V gave up 4 bases and J gave up 6 bases, with 19 bases separating them. This CDR3 comprises 16 residues. The germline V gene has CDR1 SGHRS and CDR2 YFSETQ. CDR3 amino acids: CASSIRDPGEDEKLFF. The CDR3 nucleotides read TGCGCCAGCAGCATCCGGGACCCGGGGGAAGATGAAAAACTGTTTTTT.

This clonotype was observed a few times. V usage is TRBV4-1 and J usage is TRBJ1-2, with 7 positions matching TRBD1. The CDR3 length is 14 residues. V was clipped by 0 bases and J by 2 bases; unmatched bases: 0. CDR1 and CDR2 from the germline V gene are MGHRA and YSYEKL. CDR3 residues: CASSQEQGNYGYTF. The CDR3 DNA is TGCGCCAGCAGCCAAGAACAGGGGAACTATGGCTACACCTTC.

The chain couples TRBV19 to TRBJ2-6, with D unresolved. Trimming cost V 3 bases and J 2 bases, with 8 bases left between them. This CDR3 has 15 amino acids. Germline CDR1 reads LNHDA; CDR2 reads SQIVND (reference sequence). The CDR3 here is CASSMGQAGANVLTF. The CDR3 nucleotides are TGTGCCAGTAGTATGGGTCAAGCTGGGGCCAACGTCCTGACTTTC. Combining the CDR3 with reference TRBV19 and TRBJ2-6 gives the whole variable domain DGGITQSPKYLFRKEGQNVTLSCEQNLNHDAMYWYRQDPGQGLRLIYYSQIVNDFQKGDIAEGYSVSREKKESFPLTVTSAQKNPTAFYLCASSMGQAGANVLTFGAGSRLTVL.

The count of this clonotype is one. Compared with germline, one end of the junction differs, possibly owing to a read error. The chain has TRBV5-1 and TRBJ2-1; weak D call: TRBD2 (5 bases). The CDR3 is 13 residues long. CDR1 and CDR2 (germline): SGHRS, YFSETQ. CDR3 residues: CAGSQEGYNEQFF. The DNA of the CDR3 is TGCGCCGGCAGCCAAGAGGGATACAATGAGCAGTTCTTC.

This clonotype appeared a single time. This rearrangement joins TRBV6-6 to TRBJ2-7, with D possibly being TRBD2 (5 bases). V was clipped by 11 bases and J by 6 bases, with 14 bases between them. The length of the CDR3 is 11 residues. Germline V gene lookup returns CDR1 MNHNY and CDR2 SVGAGI (reference sequence). As DNA, the CDR3 is TGTGCCGCGGGTGTCCCCTGCGAGCAGTACTTC. This sequence encodes CAAGVPCEQYF.

This clonotype was seen a few times. The chain couples TRBV29-1 to TRBJ2-2; D is undetermined. The CDR3 has 13 amino acids. CDR1 and CDR2 (germline): SQVTM, ANQGSEA. Deletions cut 2 bases from V and 4 bases from J, with 8 bases between. CDR3: CSVELPGTGELFF. CDR3 nucleotide sequence: TGCAGCGTTGAACTCCCGGGCACCGGGGAGCTGTTTTTT.

This chain links TRBV2 with TRBJ2-7; D may correspond to TRBD1 or TRBD2 (5 bases each). Per the germline V gene, CDR1 is SNHLY and CDR2 is FYNNEI. The V end was cut by 2 bases, the J end by 4 bases, with 15 bases between. The CDR3 spans 15 residues. As DNA, the CDR3 is TGTGCCAGCAGTGAATTTGCCAGGGAGAGTTACGAGCAGTACTTC. Translated, it gives CASSEFARESYEQYF. Full variable domain (outside the CDR3, taken from reference TRBV2 and TRBJ2-7): EPEVTQTPSHQVTQMGQEVILRCVPISNHLYFYWYRQILGQKVEFLVSFYNNEISEKSEIFDDQFSVERPDGSNFTLKIRSTKLEDSAMYFCASSEFARESYEQYFGPGTRLTVT.

This chain joins TRBV3-1 and TRBJ2-5; D gene unclear. CDR3 length: 14 amino acids. V lost 1 base to trimming and J lost 5 bases, with 11 bases between them. CDR1 is LGHDT, CDR2 YNNKEL, per germline (reference sequence). Written as DNA, the CDR3 is TGTGCCAGCAGCCAAGCTCTGCTGCGGGAGACCCAGTACTTC. Its translation: CASSQALLRETQYF.

The genes are TRBV6-1 and TRBJ2-1; 8 nucleotides match TRBD2. Trimming removed 10 bases from V and 6 bases from J; junction bases left unmatched: 14. Germline V gene data show CDR1 as MNHNS and CDR2 as SASEGT. The CDR3 has 15 amino acids. CDR3 amino acids: CATKLSAGGSNEQFF. The CDR3 nucleotides are TGTGCCACCAAATTAAGTGCGGGGGGCAGCAATGAGCAGTTCTTC.

Points on this clonotype: The conserved phenylalanine or tryptophan is not found at the CDR3 terminus, so this likely reflects a read error. This sequence joins TRBV7-9 and TRBJ1-2; no definite D call. The CDR3 extends over 12 amino acids. Trimming left V 3 bases short and J 6 bases short, with 8 bases between. Germline V gene lookup returns CDR1 SEHNR and CDR2 FQNEAQ (reference sequence). The CDR3 sequence is CASSLGGDGYTC. The CDR3 bases are TGTGCCAGCAGCTTGGGTGGAGATGGCTACACCTGC.

This clonotype was observed a handful of times. The V call is TRBV6-5, the J call TRBJ2-1; D is ambiguous. CDR1 and CDR2 (germline): MNHEY, SVGAGI. The length of the CDR3 is 12 residues. V lost 11 bases, J lost 10 bases, and 18 bases lay in between. CDR3 in amino acids: CAGMADRLEQFF. CDR3 sequence (DNA): TGTGCCGGCATGGCCGATAGGTTGGAGCAGTTCTTC.

This clonotype was detected ten times or more. The chain employs TRBV7-3 and TRBJ2-6; a possible D gene is TRBD1 (6 bases). Trimming removed 3 bases at V and 0 bases at J, with 9 bases between. Germline lookup yields CDR1 SGHTA and CDR2 FQGTGA. The CDR3 has 16 residues. Here the CDR3 reads CASSFPGVSGANVLTF. The CDR3, as DNA: TGTGCCAGCAGCTTTCCAGGGGTCTCTGGGGCCAACGTCCTGACTTTC.

The chain is built from TRBV7-2 and TRBJ2-7, with a possible D match to TRBD2 (6 bases). The assigned J gene may be wrong: the sequence end matches TRBJ2-5 better. The length of the CDR3 is 14 residues. CDR1 and CDR2 from the germline V gene are SGHTA and FQGNSA. In DNA form, the CDR3 reads TGTGCCAGCAGCCAGCTGGGGGGAGACGGGACCCAGTACTTC. Protein product: CASSQLGGDGTQYF.

Concerning this clonotype itself: A read error may account for a junction end that differs from germline. The chain carries TRBV5-6 and TRBJ2-5; maybe TRBD1 (5 bases). Near its end, the DNA agrees better with TRBJ2-7, so the J call may be wrong. There are 16 residues in the CDR3. Germline values: CDR1 SGHDT, CDR2 YYEEEE. CDR3 bases: TGTACCAGCAGCCCCTGGGGCTGGACCTTCTCCTACGAGCAGTACTTC. It is translated as CTSSPWGWTFSYEQYF.